The next 12 T cell receptor beta chains were all read from a single sample in a study of chronic HIV infection and antiretroviral therapy. From the 5' RACE reads, TCRdb called clonotypes with MiXCR, one entry per CDR3 protein. Of about 38,000 distinct CDR3 sequences in the sample, 7% to 10% were seen once. Sequenced input: peripheral blood. These receptors were collected from an adult who had HIV and had not received antiretroviral therapy, or was an uninfected healthy control (not recorded which).

The genes are TRBV21-1 and TRBJ2-1; the table's D call TRBD2 went unverified against the DNA. TRBV21-1 is described as a pseudogene. This CDR3 contains 19 residues. In nucleotides, the CDR3 is TGTGCCAGCAGCAAGTTGAGAAATGTACTAGCGGGGGGTTACAATGAGCAGTTCTTC. It translates to CASSKLRNVLAGGYNEQFF.

This clonotype was observed at least ten times. The chain carries TRBV7-9 and TRBJ1-5, with D possibly matching TRBD1 (5 bases). Germline V gene data show CDR1 as SEHNR and CDR2 as FQNEAQ (reference sequence). This CDR3 region has 14 residues. V gave up 5 bases and J gave up 2 bases, with 10 bases separating them. The CDR3 DNA reads as TGTGCCAGCAGCCGAGGAGGGGGCAATCAGCCCCAGCATTTT. It specifies CASSRGGGNQPQHF.

CDR3: CASSPVTGDEQYF. The CDR3 DNA is TGTGCCAGCAGTCCTGTTACTGGCGACGAGCAGTACTTC. The rearrangement links TRBV2 to TRBJ2-7, with D unresolved. CDR3 length: 13 amino acids. The V and J ends lost 5 bases and 5 bases respectively, with 13 bases between them. Germline CDR1 and CDR2: SNHLY and FYNNEI.

Many counts were recorded for this clonotype. The chain links TRBV5-1 to TRBJ1-1; D call uncertain. V gave up 1 base and J gave up 7 bases, with 8 bases separating them. The CDR3 runs 12 residues. CDR1 is SGHRS and CDR2 is YFSETQ in the germline V gene. CDR3 sequence: CASSLKSGEAFF. Written as DNA, the CDR3 is TGCGCCAGCAGCTTGAAGTCGGGTGAAGCTTTCTTT.

The sample holds a few counts of this clonotype. V is TRBV6-4 and J is TRBJ2-2; 8 positions agree with TRBD1. V lost 0 bases, J lost 6 bases, and 3 bases stayed unmatched. CDR3 length: 15 residues. Germline V gene data show CDR1 as MRHNA and CDR2 as SNTAGT. CDR3 DNA sequence: TGTGCCAGCAGTGACTCGGCAGGGGGCGCCGGGGAGCTGTTTTTT. Its translation is CASSDSAGGAGELFF.

In regard to this clonotype: A read error may explain this, as a much larger clone is one base away. This chain uses TRBV11-2 with TRBJ2-3, with 7 bases aligning to TRBD2. The germline gives CDR1 SGHAT, CDR2 FQNNGV. The CDR3 is made up of 17 amino acids. V dropped 7 bases and J dropped 2; count of bases not matched to a gene: 15. For the CDR3, the DNA is TGTGCCAGCACCCAGAACCTATCGGGAGGCCCCACAGATACGCAGTATTTT. Translated: CASTQNLSGGPTDTQYF.

This clonotype was found a few times. The chain joins TRBV7-2 to TRBJ2-3, with no clear D. Trimming removed 5 bases at V and 2 bases at J, with 5 bases between. The CDR3 consists of 12 residues. CDR1 is SGHTA and CDR2 is FQGNSA in the germline V gene. CDR3 in DNA: TGTGCCAGCAGCGTCGACACAGATACGCAGTATTTT. Protein product: CASSVDTDTQYF.

This clonotype was seen at least ten times. This sequence joins TRBV2 and TRBJ2-7, with 10 nucleotides matching TRBD2. V gave up 6 bases and J gave up 0 bases; unmatched junction bases: 14. Germline assignment: CDR1 SNHLY and CDR2 FYNNEI. This CDR3 is built from 18 residues. The CDR3 DNA sequence: TGTGCCAGCAGGGCTAGCGGGAGCGAGGCGCTCAGCTCCTACGAGCAGTACTTC. Translated: CASRASGSEALSSYEQYF.

This clonotype was detected many times. The J gene is TRBJ2-3, the V gene TRBV11-1; D ambiguous. Trimming cost V 3 bases and J 1 base, with 11 bases left between them. The CDR3 runs to 15 residues. Germline CDR1 reads SGHAT; CDR2 reads FQDESV (reference sequence). CDR3 bases: TGTGCCAGCAGCTTCGACGATGCCGGCACAGATACGCAGTATTTT. It encodes CASSFDDAGTDTQYF.

This clonotype was seen only a few times. The CDR3 DNA reads TGTGCCAGCAGGGAATCTGGGGGGAACACTGAAGCTTTCTTT. Its translation is CASRESGGNTEAFF. V is TRBV28 and J is TRBJ1-1; a weak D match, TRBD1 (5 bases). This CDR3 comprises 14 residues. Germline V lookup: CDR1 MDHEN, CDR2 SYDVKM. The V end lost 6 bases, the J end lost 1 base, and 12 bases lay between the germline ends.

This clonotype occurred many times. This sequence joins TRBV5-5 and TRBJ2-3; D is uncertain. CDR3 size: 13 residues. The V gene lost 3 bases and the J gene lost 6 bases, with 11 bases spanning the gap. The germline gives CDR1 SGHKS, CDR2 YYEKEE (reference sequence). CDR3 nucleotide sequence: TGTGCCAGCAGCTCTCTTTCTTCTGATACGCAGTATTTT. As protein: CASSSLSSDTQYF.

The chain joins TRBV12-3 or TRBV12-4 to TRBJ1-2; 8 bases fit TRBD1. The CDR3 is 14 amino acids. J gave up 7 bases and V 3 bases, and 7 bases lay outside the gene matches. The CDR3 DNA reads TGTGCCAGCAGTTTCGGGCAGGGGGCGGTTGGCTACACCTTC. Its translation: CASSFGQGAVGYTF.